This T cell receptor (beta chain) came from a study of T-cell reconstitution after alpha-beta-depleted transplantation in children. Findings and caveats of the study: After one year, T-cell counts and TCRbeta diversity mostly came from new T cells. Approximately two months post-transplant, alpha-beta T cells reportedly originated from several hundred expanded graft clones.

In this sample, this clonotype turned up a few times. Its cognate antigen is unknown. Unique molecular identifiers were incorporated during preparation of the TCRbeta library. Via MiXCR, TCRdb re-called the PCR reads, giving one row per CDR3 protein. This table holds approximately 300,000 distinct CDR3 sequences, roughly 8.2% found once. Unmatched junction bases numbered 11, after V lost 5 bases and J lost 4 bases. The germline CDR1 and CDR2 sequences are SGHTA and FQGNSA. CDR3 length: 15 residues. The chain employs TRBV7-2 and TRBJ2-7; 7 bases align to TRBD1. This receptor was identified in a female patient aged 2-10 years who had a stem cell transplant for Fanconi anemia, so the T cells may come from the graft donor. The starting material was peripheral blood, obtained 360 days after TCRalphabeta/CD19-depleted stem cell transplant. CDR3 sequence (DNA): TGTGCCAGCAGCCGCTTAATTCAGACAGGGTACGAGCAGTACTTC. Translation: CASSRLIQTGYEQYF. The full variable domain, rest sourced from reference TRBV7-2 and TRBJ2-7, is GAGVSQSPSNKVTEKGKDVELRCDPISGHTALYWYRQSLGQGLEFLIYFQGNSAPDKSGLPSDRFSAERTGGSVSTLTIQRTQQEDSAVYLCASSRLIQTGYEQYFGPGTRLTVT.